These 10 T cell receptor beta chains were all obtained from the same sample, sequenced in a study of cytomegalovirus exposure and HLA in healthy donors. The PCR contained 60 Vbeta and 13 Jbeta primers. Sequenced by immunoSEQ multiplex PCR; TCRdb stores in-frame clones only, minus some. The sample yields roughly 100,000 clones, approximately 12% seen once. Source material: PBMCs. These TCRs come from a middle-aged man in good health and CMV-seropositive.

This clone has more than one count but fewer than ten. The rearrangement uses TRBV10-3 and TRBJ2-7, with D unresolved. Trimming removed 3 bases from V and 4 bases from J, with 10 bases in between. The germline V gene encodes CDR1 ENHRY and CDR2 SYGVKD. The CDR3 loop spans 13 amino acids. CDR3 protein: CAISDPGSYEQYF. Here the CDR3 DNA reads TGTGCCATCAGTGACCCCGGGTCGTACGAGCAGTACTTC.

The V and J genes are TRBV28 and TRBJ2-7; 7 bases line up with TRBD2. CDR1 is MDHEN and CDR2 is SYDVKM in the germline V gene. The CDR3 is made up of 13 amino acids. The V gene end was trimmed by 6 bases and the J gene end by 3 bases; junction bases not matched to a gene: 5. The CDR3 loop reads CASRRDYNYEQYF. CDR3 bases: TGTGCCAGCAGACGGGACTACAACTACGAGCAGTACTTC.

This chain joins TRBV5-1 and TRBJ2-1; 9 bases match TRBD2. The CDR3 contains 14 residues. Trimming took 4 bases from V and 7 from J; bases not matched to a gene: 6. The germline CDR1 and CDR2 sequences are SGHRS and YFSETQ. The CDR3 DNA is TGCGCCAGCAGCAGTAGCGGGAGTGAGAATGAGCAGTTCTTC. Protein sequence: CASSSSGSENEQFF.

The DNA of the CDR3 is TGTGCCAGCAGCTGGCGGGACAGGGAGTACGAGCAGTACTTC. Protein sequence: CASSWRDREYEQYF. This chain connects TRBV11-2 to TRBJ2-7, with 9 nucleotides matching TRBD1. This CDR3 contains 14 residues. V gave up 4 bases and J gave up 4 bases; unmatched junction bases: 5. The germline gives CDR1 SGHAT, CDR2 FQNNGV.

As DNA, the CDR3 is TGTGCCAGCAGCCCGGGACACACCTACGAGCAGTACTTC. Translated: CASSPGHTYEQYF. The chain couples TRBV5-6 to TRBJ2-5, with D possibly being TRBD1 (6 bases). The DNA end lines up better with TRBJ2-7; the J call may be wrong. The CDR3 runs 13 residues. Germline V gene sequence: CDR1 SGHDT, CDR2 YYEEEE.

The rearrangement links TRBV19 to TRBJ2-2, with TRBD1 matching over 11 bases. This CDR3 spans 15 amino acids. The trim removed 7 bases at V and 5 bases at J, leaving 6 bases unmatched. CDR1 and CDR2 from the germline V gene are LNHDA and SQIVND (reference sequence). The CDR3 spells CASTPDRGLTGELFF. The CDR3 DNA reads as TGTGCCAGTACCCCGGACAGGGGGCTTACCGGGGAGCTGTTTTTT.

The genes are TRBV7-2 and TRBJ2-7, with 12 bases identical to TRBD1. The CDR3 loop spans 13 amino acids. J was trimmed by 7 bases and V by 11 bases; bases with no gene match: 9. Germline CDR1 and CDR2: SGHTA and FQGNSA. The CDR3 nucleotides are TGTGCCGTATCGGGACAGGGGGCGCAAGAGCAGTACTTC. It yields the protein CAVSGQGAQEQYF.

V is TRBV7-3 and J is TRBJ2-1; 15 bases are a match to TRBD2. V shed 5 bases and J 7 bases; nucleotides not matched to a gene: 6. The germline V gene has CDR1 SGHTA and CDR2 FQGTGA. The CDR3 sequence is 16 residues long. The CDR3 spells CASSVAGTSGRNEQFF. CDR3 in DNA: TGTGCCAGCAGCGTCGCCGGGACTAGCGGGAGGAATGAGCAGTTCTTC.

This chain joins TRBV19 and TRBJ1-2, with 7 positions matching TRBD1. This CDR3 is 13 amino acids long. Trimming removed 10 bases from V and 5 bases from J; junction bases left unmatched: 10. The germline V gene encodes CDR1 LNHDA and CDR2 SQIVND (reference sequence). CDR3 nucleotides: TGTGCCACCCTCAGGGGGTGGCAATATGGCTACACCTTC. This translates into CATLRGWQYGYTF.

This clone was observed a few times. The germline gene is not matched at one end of the junction; a read error may be the cause. The rearrangement joins TRBV7-7 to TRBJ2-5; 8 nucleotides agree with TRBD2. The CDR3 loop spans 15 amino acids. The germline gives CDR1 SSHAT, CDR2 FNYEAQ (reference sequence). CDR3 in DNA: TGTGCTAGCAGCCCGGGGGCGGGGGGCCAAGAGACCCAGTACTTC. Encoded protein: CASSPGAGGQETQYF.